These 23 T cell receptor beta chains were sequenced from one sample in a study of early T cells in non-severe SARS-CoV-2 infection. MiXCR was run by TCRdb on the 5' RACE reads, yielding one entry per CDR3 protein. This repertoire shows approximately 65,000 distinct CDR3 sequences, approximately 14% found once; its top ten account for around 4%. The sequenced material came from whole blood. These TCRs come from an adult who was a healthcare worker with PCR-confirmed SARS-CoV-2 infection or an uninfected control (not recorded which).

This clonotype was seen repeatedly, ten times or more. The V call is TRBV20-1, the J call TRBJ1-5; tentative D call: TRBD1 (5 bases). Germline values: CDR1 DFQATT, CDR2 SNEGSKA (reference sequence). The CDR3 totals 13 residues. Between the trimmed V and J ends, which lost 1 base and 3 bases, there was a span of 7 bases. The CDR3, as DNA: TGCAGTGCTAGAGCAGGGCTCAATCAGCCCCAGCATTTT. Residues: CSARAGLNQPQHF.

The V call is TRBV10-2, the J call TRBJ2-5; 7 bases match TRBD2. Trimming took 6 bases from V and 0 from J; bases not matched to a gene: 4. The CDR3 sequence is 14 residues long. Germline V lookup: CDR1 WSHSY, CDR2 SAAADI. CDR3 DNA: TGCGCCAGCAGGGCTACTAGCGACCAAGAGACCCAGTACTTC. It is translated as CASRATSDQETQYF.

V is TRBV9 and J is TRBJ2-7; 9 bases are a match to TRBD2. With V trimmed by 0 bases and J by 2 bases, 3 bases remained unmatched. This CDR3 has 15 residues. The V gene's germline CDR1 is SGDLS and CDR2 YYNGEE. CDR3 protein: CASSVGAGGTYEQYF. The CDR3 DNA reads TGTGCCAGCAGCGTAGGAGCGGGGGGAACCTACGAGCAGTACTTC.

The V call is TRBV5-4, the J call TRBJ2-7; the D gene is possibly TRBD2 (5 bases). The CDR3 has 14 residues. CDR1 is SGHNT, CDR2 YYREEE, per germline (reference sequence). Trimming removed 4 bases from V and 2 bases from J, with 13 bases in between. CDR3 residues: CASSTQTRAYEQYF. CDR3 nucleotide sequence: TGTGCCAGCAGCACCCAGACGAGGGCCTACGAGCAGTACTTC.

This clonotype was observed a handful of times. This sequence joins TRBV7-9 and TRBJ1-4, with a tentative D call TRBD1 (6 bases). V was pared by 3 bases and J by 3 bases, with 11 bases between. The CDR3 loop spans 15 amino acids. The V gene's germline CDR1 is SEHNR and CDR2 FQNEAQ (reference sequence). In DNA form, the CDR3 reads TGTGCCAGCAGCTTCGAAGGGGGGGCTAATGAAAAACTGTTTTTT. This sequence encodes CASSFEGGANEKLFF. The whole variable domain, remainder taken from reference TRBV7-9 and TRBJ1-4, is DTGVSQNPRHKITKRGQNVTFRCDPISEHNRLYWYRQTLGQGPEFLTYFQNEAQLEKSRLLSDRFSAERPKGSFSTLEIQRTEQGDSAMYLCASSFEGGANEKLFFGSGTQLSVL.

This clonotype was counted many times. The chain has TRBV7-2 and TRBJ1-1; TRBD1 might be the D (6 bases). In germline, CDR1 is SGHTA, CDR2 FQGNSA. V was pared by 4 bases and J by 0 bases, with 18 bases between. The CDR3 spans 17 residues. CDR3 bases: TGTGCCAGCAGCTCCCGGGGGGGCCCTAACGTGAACACTGAAGCTTTCTTT. Protein sequence: CASSSRGGPNVNTEAFF.

The J gene is TRBJ2-1, the V gene TRBV5-4; D tentatively fits TRBD1 or TRBD2 (7 bases each). Trimming left V 4 bases short and J 4 bases short, with 18 bases between. Germline CDR1 reads SGHNT; CDR2 reads YYREEE (reference sequence). The CDR3 spans 16 residues. As DNA, the CDR3 is TGTGCCAGCAGCCCGGGGGGACAGAACAGTTACAATGAGCAGTTCTTC. As protein: CASSPGGQNSYNEQFF.

The rearrangement uses TRBV5-6 and TRBJ1-2; possible D gene TRBD1, 5 bases. Trimming took 2 bases from V and 4 from J, leaving 9 bases between them. CDR3 length: 13 amino acids. The germline gives CDR1 SGHDT, CDR2 YYEEEE. The CDR3 sequence is CASSFQGTYGYTF. In DNA form, the CDR3 reads TGTGCCAGCAGCTTTCAGGGAACCTATGGCTACACCTTC.

The sample holds a few counts of this clonotype. V gene TRBV9 combines with J gene TRBJ2-4, with 7 bases fitting TRBD2. With 3 bases clipped from V and 3 bases from J, the junction kept 9 bases outside the gene matches. The CDR3 sequence is 16 residues long. The germline V gene has CDR1 SGDLS and CDR2 YYNGEE. The CDR3 bases are TGTGCCAGCAGCGCCCAGTGGGGGGGTTTCAAAAACATTCAGTACTTC. It specifies CASSAQWGGFKNIQYF.

This chain links TRBV18 with TRBJ1-5; D gene uncertain. CDR1 is KGHSH, CDR2 LQKENI, per germline. CDR3 length: 16 amino acids. V gave up 6 bases and J gave up 2 bases, with 17 bases separating them. The CDR3 here is CASSLGRGMGNQPQHF. In nucleotides, the CDR3 is TGTGCCAGCTCTCTGGGCCGGGGAATGGGCAATCAGCCCCAGCATTTT. The whole variable domain, filled in from reference TRBV18 and TRBJ1-5, reads NAGVMQNPRHLVRRRGQEARLRCSPMKGHSHVYWYRQLPEEGLKFMVYLQKENIIDESGMPKERFSAEFPKEGPSILRIQQVVRGDSAAYFCASSLGRGMGNQPQHFGDGTRLSIL.

This clonotype was detected many times. The chain uses TRBV7-8 and TRBJ1-1; 10 nucleotides match TRBD1. J lost 7 bases, V lost 5 bases, and 7 bases had no gene match. Germline V gives CDR1 SGHVS, CDR2 FQNEAQ. The CDR3 totals 14 residues. The CDR3 nucleotides are TGTGCCAGCAGCGTCTCTGGACAGGGGGATGAAGCTTTCTTT. Translated: CASSVSGQGDEAFF.

The chain links TRBV7-8 to TRBJ2-2; D ambiguous. Germline CDR1 SGHVS, CDR2 FQNEAQ. V was shortened by 6 bases and J by 4 bases, with 15 bases between the two germline ends. The CDR3 spans 15 residues. The CDR3 DNA reads as TGTGCCAGCAGTCCGAGACCGGTCGGCACCGGGGAGCTGTTTTTT. This encodes CASSPRPVGTGELFF.

This clonotype was observed at least ten times. The V call is TRBV7-2, the J call TRBJ2-1; 7 bases are a match to TRBD2. J gave up 0 bases and V 5 bases, and 4 bases lay outside the gene matches. Looked up from germline, CDR1 is SGHTA and CDR2 is FQGNSA. The CDR3 has 15 amino acids. The CDR3 DNA follows: TGTGCCAGCAGCCAAAGCGGGGTCTCCTACAATGAGCAGTTCTTC. Residues: CASSQSGVSYNEQFF.

This clonotype showed up just a few times. The chain uses TRBV9 and TRBJ1-6; D is uncertain. Germline V CDR1 and CDR2: SGDLS, YYNGEE. The CDR3 spans 13 residues. Trimming shortened V by 0 bases and J by 8 bases, and 6 bases separated the two germline ends. The CDR3 DNA sequence: TGTGCCAGCAGCGTAGACAGAGATTCACCCCTCCACTTT. Its protein is CASSVDRDSPLHF.

The chain couples TRBV6-2 or TRBV6-3 to TRBJ2-7; D is tentatively TRBD1 or TRBD2 (5 bases each). The germline V gene encodes CDR1 MNHEY and CDR2 SVGEGT. The CDR3 has 13 amino acids. V was clipped by 6 bases and J by 2 bases, with 11 bases between them. The CDR3 protein is CASSPVGAYEQYF. In nucleotides, the CDR3 is TGTGCCAGCAGCCCCGTGGGGGCCTACGAGCAGTACTTC.

This clonotype was seen ten or more times. The chain carries TRBV29-1 and TRBJ2-7; 9 bases are shared with TRBD1. This CDR3 region has 13 residues. Germline V gene data show CDR1 as SQVTM and CDR2 as ANQGSEA. V lost 4 bases and J lost 2; bases outside the gene matches: 3. CDR3 DNA sequence: TGCAGCGTTGTTGGGGACAGGGCCTACGAGCAGTACTTC. Its protein product is CSVVGDRAYEQYF.

This clonotype occurred many times. The CDR3 reads CASSLPDRFEAFF. In DNA, the CDR3 is TGTGCCAGCAGCTTGCCGGATAGGTTTGAAGCTTTCTTT. The gene calls are TRBV7-2 and TRBJ1-1; the D is unclear. Germline lookup yields CDR1 SGHTA and CDR2 FQGNSA. V was shortened by 3 bases and J by 7 bases, with 12 bases between the two germline ends. The length of the CDR3 is 13 residues.

A few counts support this clonotype. V gene TRBV14 combines with J gene TRBJ2-7, with 8 bases aligning to TRBD1. CDR1 and CDR2 (germline): SGHDN, FVKESK. V shed 3 bases and J 3 bases; nucleotides not matched to a gene: 7. The CDR3 runs to 15 residues. The CDR3 DNA sequence: TGTGCCAGCAGCCATAGATGGACAGGGATCTACGAGCAGTACTTC. This codes for CASSHRWTGIYEQYF. The full variable domain, its missing parts supplied by reference TRBV14 and TRBJ2-7, is EAGVTQFPSHSVIEKGQTVTLRCDPISGHDNLYWYRRVMGKEIKFLLHFVKESKQDESGMPNNRFLAERTGGTYSTLKVQPAELEDSGVYFCASSHRWTGIYEQYFGPGTRLTVT.

This clonotype was found a few times. V and J are TRBV30 and TRBJ2-4; 9 bases are a match to TRBD2. Trimming cost V 2 bases and J 0 bases; bases outside gene matches: 11. The CDR3 loop spans 18 amino acids. Germline values: CDR1 GTSNPN, CDR2 SVGIG (reference sequence). The CDR3 region has the DNA TGTGCCTGGAGTCCATTAGCGGGGGCCATGATAGCCAAAAACATTCAGTACTTC. Amino acid sequence: CAWSPLAGAMIAKNIQYF.

V gene TRBV20-1 combines with J gene TRBJ2-1; the match to TRBD2 covers 7 bases. Germline CDR1 is DFQATT and CDR2 is SNEGSKA (reference sequence). CDR3 length equals 14 residues. After removal of 5 bases from V and 8 bases from J, the junction contained 12 bases not matched to a gene. The CDR3 DNA reads TGCAGTGCTCTTTATGGACTAGAGGGCCATGAGCAGTTCTTC. As protein: CSALYGLEGHEQFF.

This rearrangement joins TRBV29-1 to TRBJ1-2; possibly TRBD1 for D (6 bases). The CDR3 contains 14 residues. Germline V gene lookup returns CDR1 SQVTM and CDR2 ANQGSEA. V was pared by 6 bases and J by 4 bases, with 18 bases between. The CDR3 here is CSVPGTGASYGYTF. The CDR3 region has the DNA TGCAGCGTCCCCGGTACGGGGGCAAGCTATGGCTACACCTTC. The full variable domain, its missing parts supplied by reference TRBV29-1 and TRBJ1-2, is SAVISQKPSRDICQRGTSLTIQCQVDSQVTMMFWYRQQPGQSLTLIATANQGSEATYESGFVIDKFPISRPNLTFSTLTVSNMSPEDSSIYLCSVPGTGASYGYTFGSGTRLTVV.

This clonotype was observed a single time. V gene TRBV6-2 or TRBV6-3 combines with J gene TRBJ2-3; 8 bases agree with TRBD2. The junction had 10 bases not matched to a gene; V was cut back by 6 bases and J by 5 bases. The CDR3 spans 15 residues. Looked up from germline, CDR1 is MNHEY and CDR2 is SVGEGT. For the CDR3, the DNA is TGTGCCAGCAGCCCGGGACTAGGGGCGGTAGATACGCAGTATTTT. The encoded protein is CASSPGLGAVDTQYF.

This clonotype was seen only a few times. The chain has TRBV5-4 and TRBJ2-7, with D hard to call. The CDR3 covers 13 residues. Germline CDR1 reads SGHNT; CDR2 reads YYREEE (reference sequence). V lost 8 bases to trimming and J lost 1 base, with 13 bases between them. CDR3 residues: CASGPGASYEQYF. Written as DNA, the CDR3 is TGTGCCAGTGGACCCGGAGCATCCTACGAGCAGTACTTC.